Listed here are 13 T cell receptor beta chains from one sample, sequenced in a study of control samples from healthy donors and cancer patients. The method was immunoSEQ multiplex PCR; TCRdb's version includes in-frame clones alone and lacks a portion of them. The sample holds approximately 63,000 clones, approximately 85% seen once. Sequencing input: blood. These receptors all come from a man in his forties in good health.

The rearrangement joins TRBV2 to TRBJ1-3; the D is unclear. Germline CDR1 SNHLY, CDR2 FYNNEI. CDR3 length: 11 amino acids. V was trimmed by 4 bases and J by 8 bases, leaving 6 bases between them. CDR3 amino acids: CASSARDTIYF. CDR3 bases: TGTGCCAGCAGTGCCAGAGACACCATATATTTT.

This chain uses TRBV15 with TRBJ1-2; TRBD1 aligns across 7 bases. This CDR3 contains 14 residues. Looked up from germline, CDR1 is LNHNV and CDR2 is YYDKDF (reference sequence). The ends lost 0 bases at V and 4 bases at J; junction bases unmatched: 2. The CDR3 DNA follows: TGTGCCACCAGCAGAGACAGGGGGTTCTATGGCTACACCTTC. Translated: CATSRDRGFYGYTF.

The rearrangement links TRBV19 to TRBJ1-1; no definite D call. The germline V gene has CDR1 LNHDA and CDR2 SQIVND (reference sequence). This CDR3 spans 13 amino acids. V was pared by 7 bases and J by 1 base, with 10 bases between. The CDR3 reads CASNNKGNTEAFF. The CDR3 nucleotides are TGTGCCAGTAATAATAAGGGGAACACTGAAGCTTTCTTT.

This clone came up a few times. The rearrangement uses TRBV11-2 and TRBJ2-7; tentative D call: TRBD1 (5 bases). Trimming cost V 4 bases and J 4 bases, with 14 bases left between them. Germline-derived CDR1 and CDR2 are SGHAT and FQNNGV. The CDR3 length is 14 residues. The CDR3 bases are TGTGCCAGCAGCTCCTTTTTTGACAGTTACGAGCAGTACTTC. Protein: CASSSFFDSYEQYF.

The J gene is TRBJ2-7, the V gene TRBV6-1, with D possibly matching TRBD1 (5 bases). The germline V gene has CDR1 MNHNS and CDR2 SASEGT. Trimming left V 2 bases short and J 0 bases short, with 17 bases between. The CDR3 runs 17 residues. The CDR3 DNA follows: TGTGCCAGCAGTGAAAAGGGGCATGGCAGCTACTCCTACGAGCAGTACTTC. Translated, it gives CASSEKGHGSYSYEQYF.

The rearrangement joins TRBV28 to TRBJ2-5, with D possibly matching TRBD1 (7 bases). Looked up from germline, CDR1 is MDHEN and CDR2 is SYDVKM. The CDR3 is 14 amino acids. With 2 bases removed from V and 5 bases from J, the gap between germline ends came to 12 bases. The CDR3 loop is CASSLIAGGETQYF. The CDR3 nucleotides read TGTGCCAGCAGTTTAATAGCAGGGGGGGAGACCCAGTACTTC. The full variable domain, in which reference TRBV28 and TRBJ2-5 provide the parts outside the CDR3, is DVKVTQSSRYLVKRTGEKVFLECVQDMDHENMFWYRQDPGLGLRLIYFSYDVKMKEKGDIPEGYSVSREKKERFSLILESASTNQTSMYLCASSLIAGGETQYFGPGTRLLVL.

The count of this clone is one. The CDR3 loop reads CSASRQRVGETQYF. The CDR3 coding sequence is TGCAGTGCTAGTCGGCAGCGGGTAGGGGAGACCCAGTACTTC. V gene TRBV20-1 combines with J gene TRBJ2-5, with a possible D match to TRBD2 (6 bases). This CDR3 spans 14 amino acids. The V end was cut by 3 bases, the J end by 5 bases, with 16 bases between. Germline CDR1 is DFQATT and CDR2 is SNEGSKA (reference sequence).

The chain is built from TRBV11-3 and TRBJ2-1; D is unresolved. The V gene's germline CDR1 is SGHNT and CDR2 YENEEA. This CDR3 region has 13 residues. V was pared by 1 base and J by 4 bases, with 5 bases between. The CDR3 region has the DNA TGTGCCAGCAGCTTAGGTCGATACAATGAGCAGTTCTTC. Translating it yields CASSLGRYNEQFF.

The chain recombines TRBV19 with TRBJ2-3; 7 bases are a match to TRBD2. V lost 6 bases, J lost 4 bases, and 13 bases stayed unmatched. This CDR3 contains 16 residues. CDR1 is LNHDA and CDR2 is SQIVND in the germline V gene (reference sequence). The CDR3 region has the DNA TGTGCCAGTAGGGGAGGGCCCTCTCACATTGCAGATACGCAGTATTTT. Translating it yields CASRGGPSHIADTQYF. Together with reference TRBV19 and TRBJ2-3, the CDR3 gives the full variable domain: DGGITQSPKYLFRKEGQNVTLSCEQNLNHDAMYWYRQDPGQGLRLIYYSQIVNDFQKGDIAEGYSVSREKKESFPLTVTSAQKNPTAFYLCASRGGPSHIADTQYFGPGTRLTVL.

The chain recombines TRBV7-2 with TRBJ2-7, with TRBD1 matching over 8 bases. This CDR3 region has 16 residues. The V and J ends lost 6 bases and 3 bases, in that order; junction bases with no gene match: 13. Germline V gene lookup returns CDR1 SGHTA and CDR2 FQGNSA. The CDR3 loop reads CASSSIVGQGIYEQYF. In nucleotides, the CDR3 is TGTGCCAGCAGTTCTATCGTCGGACAGGGCATCTACGAGCAGTACTTC.

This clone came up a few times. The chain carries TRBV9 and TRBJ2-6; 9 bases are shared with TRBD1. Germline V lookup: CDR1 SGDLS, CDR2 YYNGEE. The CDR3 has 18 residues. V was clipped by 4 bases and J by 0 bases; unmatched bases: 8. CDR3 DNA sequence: TGTGCCAGCAGCATCCGGGACAGGGACTCCTCTGGGGCCAACGTCCTGACTTTC. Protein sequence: CASSIRDRDSSGANVLTF. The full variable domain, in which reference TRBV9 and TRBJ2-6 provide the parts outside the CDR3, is DSGVTQTPKHLITATGQRVTLRCSPRSGDLSVYWYQQSLDQGLQFLIQYYNGEERAKGNILERFSAQQFPDLHSELNLSSLELGDSALYFCASSIRDRDSSGANVLTFGAGSRLTVL.

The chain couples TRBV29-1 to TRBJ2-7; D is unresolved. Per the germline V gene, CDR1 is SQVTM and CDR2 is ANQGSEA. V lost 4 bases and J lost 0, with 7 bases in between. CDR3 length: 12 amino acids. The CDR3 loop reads CSVGPSSYEQYF. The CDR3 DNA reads TGCAGCGTTGGTCCGAGCTCCTACGAGCAGTACTTC.

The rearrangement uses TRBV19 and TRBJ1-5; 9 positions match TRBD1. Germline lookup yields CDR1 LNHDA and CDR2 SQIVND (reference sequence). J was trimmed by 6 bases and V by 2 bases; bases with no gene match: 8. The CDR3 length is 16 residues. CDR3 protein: CASSILGQGDGQPQHF. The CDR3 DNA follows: TGTGCCAGTAGTATACTGGGACAGGGCGACGGTCAGCCCCAGCATTTT.